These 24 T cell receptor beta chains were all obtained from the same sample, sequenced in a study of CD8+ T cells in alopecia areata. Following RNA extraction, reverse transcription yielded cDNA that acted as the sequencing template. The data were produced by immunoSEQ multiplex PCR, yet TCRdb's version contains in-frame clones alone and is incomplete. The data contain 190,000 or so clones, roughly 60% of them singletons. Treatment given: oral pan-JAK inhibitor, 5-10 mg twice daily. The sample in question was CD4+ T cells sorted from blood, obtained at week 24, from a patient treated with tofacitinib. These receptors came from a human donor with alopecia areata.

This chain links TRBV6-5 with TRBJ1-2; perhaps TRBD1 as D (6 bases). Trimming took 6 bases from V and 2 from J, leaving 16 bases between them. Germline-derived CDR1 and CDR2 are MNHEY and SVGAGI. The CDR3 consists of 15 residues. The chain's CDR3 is CASRRSRGSNYGYTF. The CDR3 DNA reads TGTGCCAGCAGGCGAAGCAGGGGCTCGAACTATGGCTACACCTTC.

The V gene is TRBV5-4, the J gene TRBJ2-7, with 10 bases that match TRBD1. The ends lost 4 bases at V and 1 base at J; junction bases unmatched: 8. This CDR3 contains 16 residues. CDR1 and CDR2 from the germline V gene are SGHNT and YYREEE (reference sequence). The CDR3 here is CASSRKGQGSSYEQYF. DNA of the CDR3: TGTGCCAGCAGCAGGAAGGGACAGGGGAGTTCCTACGAGCAGTACTTC.

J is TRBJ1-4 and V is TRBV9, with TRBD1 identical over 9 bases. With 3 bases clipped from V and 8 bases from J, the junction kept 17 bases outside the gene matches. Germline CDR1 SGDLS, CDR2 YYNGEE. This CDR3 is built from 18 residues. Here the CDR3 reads CASSASPGQGPSREKLFF. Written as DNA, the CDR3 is TGTGCCAGCAGCGCAAGTCCGGGACAGGGCCCTTCCAGGGAAAAACTGTTTTTT.

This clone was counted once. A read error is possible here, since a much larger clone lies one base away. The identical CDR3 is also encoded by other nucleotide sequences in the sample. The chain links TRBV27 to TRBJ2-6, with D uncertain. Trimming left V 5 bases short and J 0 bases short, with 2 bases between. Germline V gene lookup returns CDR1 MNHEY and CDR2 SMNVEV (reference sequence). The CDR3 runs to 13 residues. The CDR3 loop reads CASSLSGANVLTF. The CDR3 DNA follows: TGTGCCAGCAGTCTCTCTGGGGCCAACGTCCTGACTTTC.

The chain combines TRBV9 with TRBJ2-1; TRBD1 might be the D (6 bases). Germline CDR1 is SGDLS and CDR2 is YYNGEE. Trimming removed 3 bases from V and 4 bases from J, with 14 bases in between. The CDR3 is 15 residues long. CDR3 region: CASSAGTQTYNEQFF. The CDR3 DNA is TGTGCCAGCAGCGCCGGGACACAGACGTACAATGAGCAGTTCTTC.

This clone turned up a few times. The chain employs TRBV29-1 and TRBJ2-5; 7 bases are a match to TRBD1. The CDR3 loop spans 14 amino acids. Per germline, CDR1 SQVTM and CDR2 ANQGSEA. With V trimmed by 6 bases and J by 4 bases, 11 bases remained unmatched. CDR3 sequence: CSVPLGTEGETQYF. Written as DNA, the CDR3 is TGCAGCGTGCCCCTCGGGACAGAAGGAGAGACCCAGTACTTC.

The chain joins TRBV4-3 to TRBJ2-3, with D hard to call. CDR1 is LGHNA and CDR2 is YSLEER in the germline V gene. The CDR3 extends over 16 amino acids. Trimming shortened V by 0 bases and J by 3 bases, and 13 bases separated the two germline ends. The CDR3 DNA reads TGCGCCAGCAGCCAAGATCTGGCAGGTCAAACAGATACGCAGTATTTT. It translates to CASSQDLAGQTDTQYF.

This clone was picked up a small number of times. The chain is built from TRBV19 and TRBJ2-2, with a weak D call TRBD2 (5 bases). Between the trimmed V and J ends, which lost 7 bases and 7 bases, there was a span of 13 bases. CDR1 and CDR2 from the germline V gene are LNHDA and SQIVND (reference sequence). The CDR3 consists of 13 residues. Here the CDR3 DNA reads TGTGCCAGTACCCAACGAGGGTACGGGGAGCTGTTTTTT. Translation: CASTQRGYGELFF.

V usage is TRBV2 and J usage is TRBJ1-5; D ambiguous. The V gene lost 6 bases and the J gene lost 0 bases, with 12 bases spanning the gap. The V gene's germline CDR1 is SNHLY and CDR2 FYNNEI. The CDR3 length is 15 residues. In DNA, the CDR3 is TGTGCCAGCAGGAACGGGGATGATAGCAATCAGCCCCAGCATTTT. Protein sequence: CASRNGDDSNQPQHF. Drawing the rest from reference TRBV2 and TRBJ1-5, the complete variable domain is EPEVTQTPSHQVTQMGQEVILRCVPISNHLYFYWYRQILGQKVEFLVSFYNNEISEKSEIFDDQFSVERPDGSNFTLKIRSTKLEDSAMYFCASRNGDDSNQPQHFGDGTRLSIL.

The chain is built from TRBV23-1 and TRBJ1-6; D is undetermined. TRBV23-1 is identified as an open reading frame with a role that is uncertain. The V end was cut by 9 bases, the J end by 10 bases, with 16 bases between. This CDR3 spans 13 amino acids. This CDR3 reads CARSCPYRSPLHF. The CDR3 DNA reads TGCGCCAGGAGCTGTCCGTATAGATCACCCCTCCACTTT.

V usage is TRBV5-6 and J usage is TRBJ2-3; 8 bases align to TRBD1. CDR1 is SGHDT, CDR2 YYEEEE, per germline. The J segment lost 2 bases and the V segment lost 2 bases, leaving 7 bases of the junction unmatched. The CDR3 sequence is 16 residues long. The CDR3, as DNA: TGTGCCAGCAGCTTCAGGACAGGGAAATACACAGATACGCAGTATTTT. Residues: CASSFRTGKYTDTQYF.

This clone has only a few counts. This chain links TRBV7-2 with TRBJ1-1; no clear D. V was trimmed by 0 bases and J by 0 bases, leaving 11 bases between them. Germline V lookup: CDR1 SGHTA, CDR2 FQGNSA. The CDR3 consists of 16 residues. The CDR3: CASSLAAGYLNTEAFF. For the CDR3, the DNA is TGTGCCAGCAGCTTAGCGGCTGGGTATCTGAACACTGAAGCTTTCTTT.

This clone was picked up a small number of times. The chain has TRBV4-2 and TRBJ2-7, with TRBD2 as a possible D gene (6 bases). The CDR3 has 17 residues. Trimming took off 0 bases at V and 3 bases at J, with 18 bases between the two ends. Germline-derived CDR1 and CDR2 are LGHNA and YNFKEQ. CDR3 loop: CASSQDSVTGVLYEQYF. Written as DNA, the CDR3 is TGTGCCAGCAGCCAAGATTCGGTTACGGGGGTCCTCTACGAGCAGTACTTC.

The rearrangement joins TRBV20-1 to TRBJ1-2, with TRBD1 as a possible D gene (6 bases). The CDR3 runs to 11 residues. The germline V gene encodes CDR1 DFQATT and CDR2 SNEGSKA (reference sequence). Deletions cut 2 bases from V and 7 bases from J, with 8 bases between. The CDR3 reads CSARQGSGYTF. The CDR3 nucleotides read TGCAGTGCTAGACAGGGGAGTGGCTACACCTTC.

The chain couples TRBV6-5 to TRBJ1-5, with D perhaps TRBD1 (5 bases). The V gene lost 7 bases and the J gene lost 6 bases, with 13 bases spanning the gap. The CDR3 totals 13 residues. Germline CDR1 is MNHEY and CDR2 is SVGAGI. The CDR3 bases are TGTGCCAGCACCCAGGGTGACGGTCAGCCCCAGCATTTT. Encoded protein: CASTQGDGQPQHF.

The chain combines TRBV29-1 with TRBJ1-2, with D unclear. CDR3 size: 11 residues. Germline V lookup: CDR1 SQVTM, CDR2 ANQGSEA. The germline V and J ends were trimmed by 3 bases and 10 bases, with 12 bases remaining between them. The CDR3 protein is CSVEGGWDYTF. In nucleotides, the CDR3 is TGCAGCGTTGAGGGAGGCTGGGACTACACCTTC.

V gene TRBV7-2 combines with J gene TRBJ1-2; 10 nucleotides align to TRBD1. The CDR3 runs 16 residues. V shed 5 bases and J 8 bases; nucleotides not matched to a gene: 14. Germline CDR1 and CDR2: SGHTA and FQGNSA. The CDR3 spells CASSPPLRDRGYGYTF. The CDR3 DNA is TGTGCCAGCAGCCCCCCCCTCCGGGACAGGGGATACGGCTACACCTTC.

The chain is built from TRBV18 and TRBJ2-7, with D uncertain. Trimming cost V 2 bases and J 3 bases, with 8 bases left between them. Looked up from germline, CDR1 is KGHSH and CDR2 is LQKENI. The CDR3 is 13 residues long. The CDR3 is CASSPGKDYEQYF. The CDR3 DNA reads TGTGCCAGCTCACCAGGGAAGGACTACGAGCAGTACTTC.

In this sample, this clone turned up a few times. CDR3 DNA: TGTGCCAGCAGCCCTAGCGGGGGTCCTCTCGAGCAGTACTTC. Translation: CASSPSGGPLEQYF. The chain recombines TRBV9 with TRBJ2-7; 10 bases are a match to TRBD2. V lost 4 bases and J lost 6; bases outside the gene matches: 7. The CDR3 has 14 amino acids. CDR1 is SGDLS, CDR2 YYNGEE, per germline.

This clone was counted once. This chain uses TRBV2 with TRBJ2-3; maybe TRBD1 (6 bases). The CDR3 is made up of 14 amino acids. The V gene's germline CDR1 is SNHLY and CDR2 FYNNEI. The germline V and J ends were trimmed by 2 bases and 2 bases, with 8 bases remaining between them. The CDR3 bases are TGTGCCAGCAGTGAATCAGGGGACACAGATACGCAGTATTTT. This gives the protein CASSESGDTDTQYF. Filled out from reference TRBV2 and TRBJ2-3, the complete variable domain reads EPEVTQTPSHQVTQMGQEVILRCVPISNHLYFYWYRQILGQKVEFLVSFYNNEISEKSEIFDDQFSVERPDGSNFTLKIRSTKLEDSAMYFCASSESGDTDTQYFGPGTRLTVL.

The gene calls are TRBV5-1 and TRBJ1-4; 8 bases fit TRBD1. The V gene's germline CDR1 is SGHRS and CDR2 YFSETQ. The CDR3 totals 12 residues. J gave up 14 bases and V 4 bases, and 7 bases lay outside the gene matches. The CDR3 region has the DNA TGCGCCAGCAGCCTCGGACAGGGCGCCCTGTTTTTT. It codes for CASSLGQGALFF.

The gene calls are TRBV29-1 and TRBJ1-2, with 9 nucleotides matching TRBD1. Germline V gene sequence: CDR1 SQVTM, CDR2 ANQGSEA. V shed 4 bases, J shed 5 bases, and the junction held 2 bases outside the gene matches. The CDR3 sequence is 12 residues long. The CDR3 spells CSVVGTGYGYTF. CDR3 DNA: TGCAGCGTTGTGGGGACAGGGTATGGCTACACCTTC.

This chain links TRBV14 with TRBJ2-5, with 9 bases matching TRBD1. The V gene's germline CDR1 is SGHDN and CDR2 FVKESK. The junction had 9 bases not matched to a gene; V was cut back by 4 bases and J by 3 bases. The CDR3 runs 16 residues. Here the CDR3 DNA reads TGTGCCAGCAGCCCCCTTCCGGGACAGGGAGAAGAGACCCAGTACTTC. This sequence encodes CASSPLPGQGEETQYF.

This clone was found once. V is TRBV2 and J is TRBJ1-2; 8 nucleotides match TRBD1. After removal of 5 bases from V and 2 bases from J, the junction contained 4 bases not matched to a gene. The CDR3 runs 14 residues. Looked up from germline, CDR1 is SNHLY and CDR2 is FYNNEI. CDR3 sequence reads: CASSPDRENYGYTF. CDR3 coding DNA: TGTGCCAGCAGTCCGGACAGGGAGAACTATGGCTACACCTTC.